This T cell receptor beta chain was identified during a study of cytomegalovirus exposure and HLA in healthy donors (dated by TCRdb to 2015 to 2018). Study-level background: An earlier analysis of around 600 of the donors reported about 250 Gb of sequence data and 100 million to 130 million unique TCR beta sequences from 150 million to 200 million T cells. In a later analysis, previously published TCR beta repertoires from 550 to 750 donors were re-analyzed and high-resolution HLA genotyping was added so that TCR occurrence patterns could be studied. Among over 350 genotyped donors of the cohort, an average of approximately 230,000 unique TCR beta nucleotide sequences were sequenced per donor, around 18% of them non-productive. The T cell repertoires of around 730 subjects were profiled by immunosequencing and related to cytomegalovirus serostatus. A later genetic analysis took genome-wide SNP genotypes for about three fifths of the roughly 700 donors and used that subset as a discovery cohort. HLA typing included class I and class II loci at four-digit resolution. Roughly 300 gigabases of sequencing data and 70 million to 100 million unique TCR sequences made up an early release that covered around 640 HLA-typed donors. Donor age, sex, ethnicity and CMV serostatus were compiled alongside the repertoire data. A separate validation cohort of roughly 130 different subjects was used in addition to the 666-subject first cohort. The later analysis used no new phenotypic data to find candidate immune exposures, relying instead on TCR beta sequences and their occurrence across donors. All discovery cohort repertoires had been generated on a single sequencing platform. The study combined high-throughput TCR immunosequencing, statistical association of individual TCRs with disease status, and machine learning to predict cytomegalovirus infection status. An earlier analysis of around 580 of the donors used high-throughput TCR beta sequencing to judge whether each TCR beta V gene segment behaved as functional or pseudogenic. Of the 350 to 400 genotyped donors, about 84% fell in the genetic ancestry cluster associated with self-reported Caucasian donors. The number of donors typed differed by locus, with about 629-630 for A, B, C, DRB1 and DQB1, around 500 for DQA1, approximately 580 for DPA1, and 400 to 490 for DPB1. Four or five DR-DQ haplotypes were handled as single units for association and clustering because linkage in the cohort was strong. The study aimed to test whether signatures of past pathogen exposure could be identified by cataloging public T cell receptors.

Note on this clone: Its cognate antigen has yet to be identified. Nothing much larger sits one base from this clone, and base qualities are not available.

The cohort consisted of 666 healthy bone marrow donors. At the time of sampling, every cohort member was nominally healthy, though immune exposures that went unrecorded were likely present. The donor was CMV seronegative and was included in the group of a few hundred seronegative cohort members. A peripheral blood sample was collected from each donor, and TCR beta sequencing was performed on peripheral blood mononuclear cells. The Qiagen DNeasy Blood Extraction Kit was used to extract genomic DNA from the blood cell samples. Library method: the immunoSEQ multiplex PCR assay. For the multiplex PCR, a mixture combining 60 forward primers for TCR Vbeta segments and 13 reverse primers for TCR Jbeta segments was used. The CDR3 region of rearranged TCR beta genes was amplified from genomic DNA with a multiplex PCR assay. On the Illumina HiSeq System, the amplified TCR beta libraries were sequenced as 87-base-pair reads. The source study handled its data this way. A later analysis tallied 75 million to 95 million unique TCR beta chains across the 666 repertoires, and about 12 million of those chains were shared by two or more donors. Raw reads were error-corrected and collapsed into unique sequences by a nearest-neighbor algorithm in which closely related sequences were merged to remove PCR and sequencing errors. V, D and J gene segments were assigned by aligning CDR3 sequences to IMGT reference sequences. For a sequence to be retained, a match of at least six nucleotides was required to both a V gene segment and a J gene segment. Rearrangements were classified as productive when the CDR3 lacked stop codons and remained in frame with V and J, and all other rearrangements were classified as non-productive. Following IMGT convention, CDR3 was defined as the stretch from the second conserved V-encoded cysteine to the conserved J-encoded phenylalanine. Sequences without an unambiguous match to a single V gene segment were excluded from the earlier analysis of about 600 of the donors. An earlier analysis of just under 600 of the donors called V segments functional above 56.7% productive rearrangements and segregating when the between-donor standard deviation exceeded 5%. A statistical classification framework was developed to diagnose cytomegalovirus status using the catalog of TCR beta chain sequences. V and J gene assignment, in a later analysis, came from comparing TCR nucleotide sequences with IMGT/GENE-DB human TR gene sequences. In a later analysis, CDR3 sequences and most-parsimonious VDJ recombination scenarios were assigned using the TCRdist pipeline. In a later analysis, every TCR beta chain was defined by the combination of its CDR3 amino acid sequence and its V-gene family, and reads without a unique V-gene family were dropped. A later analysis removed 500 to 650 highly shared, low-generation-probability nucleotide sequences to deal with suspected cross-contamination and a sequencing artifact. In a later analysis, a clonal expansion index for each public chain was calculated from normalized within-repertoire ranks of inferred template counts. A later analysis computed generation probabilities with a VDJ recombination model fitted to out-of-frame rearrangements, and checked the results against IGoR. In a later analysis, TCR-TCR, TCR-HLA and TCR-CMV co-occurrence was scored with hypergeometric tests, and a repertoire-size bias correction was applied to TCR pairs. A later analysis estimated false discovery rates by permuting HLA or CMV assignments 20 times. A later analysis grouped co-occurring TCRs with DBSCAN, adding TCRdist sequence similarity when clustering within HLA-allele-positive subsets. Repertoires with fewer than 30,000 or more than 120,000 public chains were left out of co-occurrence clustering, as were a few repertoires with anomalous nucleotide sharing. TCRdb took this table from immuneACCESS and kept in-frame rearrangements with V and J called. Such tables lack part of the clones; where checked against another copy, unresolved V genes explain under half of the gap, and the rest is unexplained. V, J and clone size are taken as reported in that table, and D and trimming were inferred from the DNA itself. The sample records some 96,000 clones, less than 80% of which are singletons. About 2% of the sample comes from the top ten.

The CDR3 goes from the cysteine to the phenylalanine over 15 residues. The entry retains the CDR3 DNA only, 45 bases that are in frame from base 1. Germline trimming amounts to 10 bases on V and 0 bases on J, with 10 as the count of junction bases outside the gene matches. The germline V gene yields MDHEN for CDR1 and SYDVKM for CDR2. Paper-wide results and their limitations: In a later analysis, most CMV-associated TCR beta chains were found to appear HLA-restricted, with HLA associations seemingly driven largely by CMV exposure. In a later analysis, the rate of TCR association differed among HLA loci, with DRB1 alleles having the most associated TCRs and HLA-C alleles having the fewest. According to the authors, the approach could potentially be generalized to other disease states and immunological phenotypes. Because HLA typing was unavailable for some donors at each locus, only the typed subset was used in association tests. In a later analysis, about 16,000 TCR beta sequences were associated with specific HLA alleles at a false discovery rate of 0.05. The only immune exposure information available for the cohort was CMV serostatus. In a later genetic analysis, a missense DCLRE1C variant was associated with V-gene and J-gene trimming of TCR beta chains, and the association was replicated in an independent cohort. A further reported finding was that TCR beta sequences accurately predicted the HLA-A and HLA-B alleles for most subjects in the first cohort. This cohort had only TCR beta chains sequenced, and the lack of alpha or paired-chain data limited which features could be detected. A later analysis found that HLA-associated TCR beta chains were more clonally expanded and had lower generation probabilities than equally common non-associated chains. In a later analysis, several top co-occurrence clusters were reported to appear linked to parvovirus B19, influenza, CMV and Epstein-Barr virus. Across donors, most TCR sequences were observed very rarely, whereas some public TCRs were present in many individuals. Correlated functional status among segregating V segments might be attributable to linkage disequilibrium, but an unknown experimental factor could not be ruled out. Strong co-occurrence of HLA alleles, especially DR and DQ, made assigning TCR associations to individual alleles difficult. Because counts were too low, about 18 rarely observed V segments, including chromosome 9 orphons, were left out of the earlier analysis of about 500 of the donors. In a later genetic analysis, fewer N-insertions in productive TCRs were reported among donors in an Asian-associated ancestry cluster than the roughly 640-donor mean. In both the original and validation cohorts, the classifier was reported to diagnose cytomegalovirus status with high specificity and sensitivity. The study listed over 150 TCR beta chains as associated with cytomegalovirus. In an earlier analysis of around 500 of the donors, most TCR beta V segments appeared in productive rearrangements about 90% or about 30% of the time, broadly matching IMGT annotations. The presence/absence analyses assumed that sequencing depth was roughly uniform across donors, and that assumption may not be true. The 87-base-pair reads could not distinguish some IMGT-functional V segments, including TRBV6-2 and TRBV6-3, so those segments were excluded. In vitro tests confirmed that a few of the cytomegalovirus-associated TCR beta chains recognize cytomegalovirus antigens. A cluster of highly shared sequence variants was judged likely to represent a technical artifact of the sequencing pipeline.

The sequence is built from TRBV28 and TRBJ1-2, with 8 bases aligning to TRBD1. The specimen sequenced was PBMCs. The clonotype originates from a middle-aged man in good health and CMV-seronegative. Read as DNA, the sequence is TGTGCCATCGTAGGTAGACAGGGGACTAACTATGGCTACACCTTC. The encoded protein is CAIVGRQGTNYGYTF.